The 25 T cell receptor beta chains below all came from one sample that was sequenced in a study of cytomegalovirus exposure and HLA in healthy donors. The PCR contained 60 Vbeta and 13 Jbeta primers. Repertoires were generated with immunoSEQ multiplex PCR, while TCRdb's copy carries only in-frame clones and drops some. The sample carries under 140,000 clones, less than 85% recorded once. The sample was PBMCs. Every receptor here comes from a man in his thirties or forties in good health and CMV-seropositive.

V and J are TRBV10-3 and TRBJ1-1; weak D call: TRBD1 (6 bases). The germline CDR1 and CDR2 sequences are ENHRY and SYGVKD. V was trimmed by 6 bases and J by 1 base, leaving 12 bases between them. This CDR3 spans 14 amino acids. The CDR3 sequence is CAISPDSGNTEAFF. CDR3 DNA sequence: TGTGCCATCAGCCCGGACAGTGGGAACACTGAAGCTTTCTTT.

The V gene is TRBV29-1, the J gene TRBJ1-1; D is unclear. CDR3 length: 13 residues. The germline CDR1 and CDR2 sequences are SQVTM and ANQGSEA. The V end lost 1 base, the J end lost 1 base, and 7 bases lay between the germline ends. This CDR3 is CSVEARWNTEAFF. CDR3 DNA sequence: TGCAGCGTTGAAGCCAGATGGAACACTGAAGCTTTCTTT.

The chain combines TRBV6-6 with TRBJ2-1, with 7 bases fitting TRBD1. J lost 9 bases, V lost 4 bases, and 3 bases had no gene match. This CDR3 is 12 amino acids long. Germline V lookup: CDR1 MNHNY, CDR2 SVGAGI (reference sequence). The CDR3 reads CASSSQGTEQFF. The CDR3 DNA is TGTGCCAGCAGTTCACAGGGGACTGAGCAGTTCTTC.

The genes are TRBV28 and TRBJ2-7, with TRBD2 matching over 7 bases. This CDR3 region has 14 residues. The germline V gene encodes CDR1 MDHEN and CDR2 SYDVKM. With 4 bases clipped from V and 2 bases from J, the junction kept 5 bases outside the gene matches. CDR3: CASSSPGLPYEQYF. CDR3 bases: TGTGCCAGCAGTTCACCGGGACTACCCTACGAGCAGTACTTC.

This rearrangement joins TRBV9 to TRBJ2-7, with D perhaps matching TRBD1 (6 bases). The CDR3 covers 13 residues. The V end lost 4 bases, the J end lost 6 bases, and 14 bases lay between the germline ends. The germline V gene encodes CDR1 SGDLS and CDR2 YYNGEE. CDR3 DNA sequence: TGTGCCAGCAGCAACTCACAGGGTGGCGAGCAGTACTTC. Protein product: CASSNSQGGEQYF. The full variable domain, completed using reference TRBV9 and TRBJ2-7, is DSGVTQTPKHLITATGQRVTLRCSPRSGDLSVYWYQQSLDQGLQFLIQYYNGEERAKGNILERFSAQQFPDLHSELNLSSLELGDSALYFCASSNSQGGEQYFGPGTRLTVT.

The V gene is TRBV7-8, the J gene TRBJ2-7, with D perhaps matching TRBD2 (5 bases). V gave up 2 bases and J gave up 0 bases, with 8 bases separating them. From germline, CDR1 is SGHVS and CDR2 FQNEAQ. The CDR3 length is 14 residues. The CDR3 is CASSLSEVSYEQYF. CDR3 DNA: TGTGCCAGCAGCTTATCGGAGGTCTCCTACGAGCAGTACTTC.

The genes are TRBV9 and TRBJ2-2; D possibly corresponds to TRBD2 (5 bases). This CDR3 contains 16 residues. The V end lost 0 bases, the J end lost 3 bases, and 12 bases lay between the germline ends. CDR1 is SGDLS, CDR2 YYNGEE, per germline. CDR3 region: CASSVGRGTHTGELFF. The CDR3, as DNA: TGTGCCAGCAGCGTAGGTCGGGGTACACACACCGGGGAGCTGTTTTTT.

The chain is built from TRBV4-3 and TRBJ1-2; 9 positions match TRBD1. Germline V gives CDR1 LGHNA, CDR2 YSLEER. This CDR3 region has 14 residues. V lost 0 bases and J lost 8; bases outside the gene matches: 4. The CDR3 nucleotides read TGCGCCAGCAGCCAAGAATGGACAGGGGAAGGCTACACCTTC. Protein product: CASSQEWTGEGYTF.

This clone was seen a handful of times. CDR3 loop: CASRSQGWYEQYF. For the CDR3, the DNA is TGTGCCAGCAGATCACAGGGATGGTACGAGCAGTACTTC. V and J are TRBV28 and TRBJ2-7; tentatively, D is TRBD1 (6 bases). The CDR3 totals 13 residues. Germline V gene data show CDR1 as MDHEN and CDR2 as SYDVKM. V lost 6 bases and J 4 bases, leaving 13 bases between the germline ends.

The J gene is TRBJ1-1, the V gene TRBV7-9; 8 bases are a match to TRBD1. CDR1 and CDR2 from the germline V gene are SEHNR and FQNEAQ (reference sequence). This CDR3 is built from 12 residues. V lost 7 bases, J lost 5 bases, and 3 bases stayed unmatched. DNA for the CDR3: TGTGCCAGCACCACAGGGGGGACTGAAGCTTTCTTT. The encoded protein is CASTTGGTEAFF. Complete variable domain (other parts from reference TRBV7-9 and TRBJ1-1): DTGVSQNPRHKITKRGQNVTFRCDPISEHNRLYWYRQTLGQGPEFLTYFQNEAQLEKSRLLSDRFSAERPKGSFSTLEIQRTEQGDSAMYLCASTTGGTEAFFGQGTRLTVV.

This clone was detected only a few times. V usage is TRBV27 and J usage is TRBJ2-2; 7 nucleotides match TRBD1. Per the germline V gene, CDR1 is MNHEY and CDR2 is SMNVEV (reference sequence). The CDR3 has 16 amino acids. The J segment lost 6 bases and the V segment lost 3 bases, leaving 10 bases of the junction unmatched. The CDR3 DNA sequence: TGTGCCAGCAGTTTTGTCCGGCCAGGGGGTCCCGGGGAGCTGTTTTTT. Protein product: CASSFVRPGGPGELFF.

The chain has TRBV27 and TRBJ2-7; perhaps TRBD2 as D (7 bases). CDR1 is MNHEY, CDR2 SMNVEV, per germline (reference sequence). The V gene lost 5 bases and the J gene lost 0 bases, with 14 bases spanning the gap. This CDR3 has 15 amino acids. CDR3 DNA sequence: TGTGCCAGCAGTCTTAGGGGGGGGGACTCCTACGAGCAGTACTTC. Translating it yields CASSLRGGDSYEQYF.

This rearrangement joins TRBV4-3 to TRBJ2-1, with 8 bases aligning to TRBD1. CDR1 and CDR2 (germline): LGHNA, YSLEER. Trimming at V came to 2 bases and at J to 4 bases, leaving 4 bases not matched to a gene. There are 15 residues in the CDR3. CDR3 region: CASSQPGTGYNEQFF. CDR3 DNA: TGCGCCAGCAGCCAACCCGGGACAGGATACAATGAGCAGTTCTTC.

The V call is TRBV5-5, the J call TRBJ2-1, with D possibly TRBD1 on 5 matching bases. Germline loops: CDR1 SGHKS, CDR2 YYEKEE (reference sequence). V was clipped by 2 bases and J by 3 bases, with 9 bases between them. The CDR3 is made up of 14 amino acids. The CDR3 reads CASSLGADYNEQFF. The CDR3 DNA reads TGTGCCAGCAGCTTAGGGGCGGACTACAATGAGCAGTTCTTC.

This clone was detected only a few times. The chain uses TRBV4-3 and TRBJ2-1; D not certain. Trimming stripped 0 bases from V and 5 bases from J, with 5 bases between. This CDR3 spans 13 amino acids. CDR1 and CDR2 from the germline V gene are LGHNA and YSLEER. The CDR3 DNA reads TGCGCCAGCAGCCAAGAATCCGACAATGAGCAGTTCTTC. Translated, it gives CASSQESDNEQFF.

On this clone: Distinct nucleotide sequences in the sample also encode this CDR3. The chain joins TRBV19 to TRBJ1-4, with a possible D match to TRBD1 (6 bases). V dropped 1 base and J dropped 8 bases, with 8 bases sitting between them. The CDR3 loop spans 13 amino acids. CDR1 and CDR2 (germline): LNHDA, SQIVND (reference sequence). The CDR3 DNA reads as TGTGCCAGTAGTATAGGTACAGGGGAAAAACTGTTTTTT. It is translated as CASSIGTGEKLFF.

The table lists this clone with a few counts. The V and J genes are TRBV25-1 and TRBJ2-1; a possible D gene is TRBD1 (6 bases). The CDR3 runs 12 residues. Trimming cost V 7 bases and J 10 bases, with 14 bases left between them. Germline CDR1 MGHDK, CDR2 SYGVNS. The CDR3 sequence is CASTHRVGEQFF. Here the CDR3 DNA reads TGTGCCAGCACCCACAGGGTAGGCGAGCAGTTCTTC.

V usage is TRBV4-1 and J usage is TRBJ1-5; unclear D gene. The V end was cut by 1 base, the J end by 0 bases, with 16 bases between. CDR1 is MGHRA and CDR2 is YSYEKL in the germline V gene. CDR3 length: 18 residues. CDR3 DNA: TGCGCCAGCAGCCAAGGGGGAGCAGTGCACGATAGCAATCAGCCCCAGCATTTT. Encoded protein: CASSQGGAVHDSNQPQHF.

This chain links TRBV19 with TRBJ1-5; 7 bases agree with TRBD1. CDR1 and CDR2 (germline): LNHDA, SQIVND (reference sequence). J lost 4 bases, V lost 5 bases, and 11 bases had no gene match. The CDR3 consists of 16 residues. The CDR3 coding sequence is TGTGCCAGTAGTGTTTCCGGGACAGTCAAGAATCAGCCCCAGCATTTT. The encoded protein is CASSVSGTVKNQPQHF. Based on the CDR3 plus reference TRBV19 and TRBJ1-5, the full variable domain is DGGITQSPKYLFRKEGQNVTLSCEQNLNHDAMYWYRQDPGQGLRLIYYSQIVNDFQKGDIAEGYSVSREKKESFPLTVTSAQKNPTAFYLCASSVSGTVKNQPQHFGDGTRLSIL.

V usage is TRBV7-3 and J usage is TRBJ2-3, with TRBD2 matching over 8 bases. CDR1 is SGHTA and CDR2 is FQGTGA in the germline V gene. V dropped 5 bases and J dropped 1; count of bases not matched to a gene: 5. This CDR3 comprises 15 residues. CDR3 nucleotides: TGTGCCAGCAGCAATAGCGGGGTGGGCACAGATACGCAGTATTTT. Protein sequence: CASSNSGVGTDTQYF.

This clone has only a few counts. The chain recombines TRBV9 with TRBJ2-7; weak D call: TRBD2 (7 bases). Per germline, CDR1 SGDLS and CDR2 YYNGEE. This CDR3 spans 16 amino acids. The V gene lost 0 bases and the J gene lost 6 bases, with 19 bases spanning the gap. In DNA form, the CDR3 reads TGTGCCAGCAGCGTAGAGGGGGGGGTCCAGGCGGGCGAGCAGTACTTC. It translates to CASSVEGGVQAGEQYF. Complete variable domain (other parts from reference TRBV9 and TRBJ2-7): DSGVTQTPKHLITATGQRVTLRCSPRSGDLSVYWYQQSLDQGLQFLIQYYNGEERAKGNILERFSAQQFPDLHSELNLSSLELGDSALYFCASSVEGGVQAGEQYFGPGTRLTVT.

The chain has TRBV7-3 and TRBJ2-3; perhaps TRBD1 as D (5 bases). Germline CDR1 and CDR2: SGHTA and FQGTGA. Trimming stripped 3 bases from V and 5 bases from J, with 12 bases between. This CDR3 is built from 14 residues. The CDR3 DNA sequence: TGTGCCAGCAGCTTGGAGCAGGGTGGAGATACGCAGTATTTT. Encoded protein: CASSLEQGGDTQYF.

V gene TRBV4-3 combines with J gene TRBJ2-7, with 8 bases aligning to TRBD1. This CDR3 region has 13 residues. The junction had 4 bases not matched to a gene; V was cut back by 4 bases and J by 5 bases. Germline V gives CDR1 LGHNA, CDR2 YSLEER. The CDR3, as DNA: TGCGCCAGCAGCCTCGCGACAGGGGACGAGCAGTACTTC. Translation: CASSLATGDEQYF.

The CDR3 reads CACSGGTEAFF. CDR3 in DNA: TGTGCCTGCTCAGGGGGGACTGAAGCTTTCTTT. The chain combines TRBV30 with TRBJ1-1; 7 bases are a match to TRBD1. The trim removed 6 bases at V and 5 bases at J, leaving 3 bases unmatched. This CDR3 spans 11 amino acids. Germline-derived CDR1 and CDR2 are GTSNPN and SVGIG (reference sequence).

The V call is TRBV2, the J call TRBJ1-3, with a tentative D call TRBD1 (6 bases). Germline CDR1 reads SNHLY; CDR2 reads FYNNEI. This CDR3 comprises 17 residues. Trimming pared 6 bases from V and 0 bases from J, leaving 18 bases between. In nucleotides, the CDR3 is TGTGCCAGCAGGGACAGTTATACTCTATTCTCTGGAAACACCATATATTTT. This translates into CASRDSYTLFSGNTIYF. Supplemented by reference TRBV2 and TRBJ1-3, the full variable domain reads EPEVTQTPSHQVTQMGQEVILRCVPISNHLYFYWYRQILGQKVEFLVSFYNNEISEKSEIFDDQFSVERPDGSNFTLKIRSTKLEDSAMYFCASRDSYTLFSGNTIYFGEGSWLTVV.